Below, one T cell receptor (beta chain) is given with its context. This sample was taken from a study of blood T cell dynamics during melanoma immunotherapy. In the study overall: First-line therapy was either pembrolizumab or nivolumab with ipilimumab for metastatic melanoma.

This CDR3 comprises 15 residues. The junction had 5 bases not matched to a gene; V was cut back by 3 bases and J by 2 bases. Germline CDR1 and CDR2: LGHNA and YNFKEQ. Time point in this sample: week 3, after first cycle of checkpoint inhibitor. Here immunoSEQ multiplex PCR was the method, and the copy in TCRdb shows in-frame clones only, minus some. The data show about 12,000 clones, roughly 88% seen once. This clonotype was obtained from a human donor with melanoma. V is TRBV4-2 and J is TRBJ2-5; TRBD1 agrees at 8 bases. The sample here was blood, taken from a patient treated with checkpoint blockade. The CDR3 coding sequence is TGTGCCAGCAGCCACCTAAGGACAGGGCAAGAGACCCAGTACTTC. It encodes CASSHLRTGQETQYF.